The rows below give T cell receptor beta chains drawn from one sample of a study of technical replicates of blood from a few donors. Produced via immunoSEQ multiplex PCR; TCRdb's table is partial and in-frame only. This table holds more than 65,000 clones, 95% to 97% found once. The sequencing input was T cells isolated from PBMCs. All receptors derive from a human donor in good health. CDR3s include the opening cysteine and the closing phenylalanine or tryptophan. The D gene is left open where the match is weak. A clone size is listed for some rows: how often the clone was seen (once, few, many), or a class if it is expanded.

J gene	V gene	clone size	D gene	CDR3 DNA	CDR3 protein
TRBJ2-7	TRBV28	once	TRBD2	TGTGCCAGCAGTTTGGTGGCGGGAGATAACCACGAGCAGTACTTC	CASSLVAGDNHEQYF
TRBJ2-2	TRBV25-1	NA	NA	TGTGCCAGTATCGGGACAACGAACACCGGGGAGCTGTTTTTT	CASIGTTNTGELFF
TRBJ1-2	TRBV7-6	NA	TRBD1	TGTGCCAGCAGCTCGCTCGGGACAGACGGAGGCTACACCTTC	CASSSLGTDGGYTF
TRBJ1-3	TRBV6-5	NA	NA	TGTGCCAGCAGTTACTCCGGAGCAGCTGGAAACACCATATATTTT	CASSYSGAAGNTIYF
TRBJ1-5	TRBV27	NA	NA	TGTGCCAGCAGTTCAGGCAATCAGCCCCAGCATTTT	CASSSGNQPQHF
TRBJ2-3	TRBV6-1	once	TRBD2	TGTGCCAGCAGTGCCCTGACTAGCGGCACAGATACGCAGTATTTT	CASSALTSGTDTQYF
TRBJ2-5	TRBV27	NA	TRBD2	TGTGCCAGCAGCGCGGGACTAGCGGGAGAGGGGGAAGAGACCCAGTACTTC	CASSAGLAGEGEETQYF
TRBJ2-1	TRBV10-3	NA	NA	TGTGCCATCAGTGAGCTCCAGAACAACAATGAGCAGTTCTTC	CAISELQNNNEQFF
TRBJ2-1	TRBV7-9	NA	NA	TGTGCCAGCAGCTTTTCGACTAGGCCCGATCAGCAGTTCTTC	CASSFSTRPDQQFF
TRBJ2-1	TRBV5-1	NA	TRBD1	TGCGCCAGCAGCTTGGTGACAGGGGAATTAAATGAGCAGTTCTTC	CASSLVTGELNEQFF
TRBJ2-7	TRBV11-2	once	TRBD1	TGTGCCAGCAGCACCCTGCAGGACAGGGGAATATACGAGCAGTACTTC	CASSTLQDRGIYEQYF
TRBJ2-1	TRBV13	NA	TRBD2	TGTGCCAGCAGCCCCCTAGCGGGAGGGTCCTACAATGAGCAGTTCTTC	CASSPLAGGSYNEQFF
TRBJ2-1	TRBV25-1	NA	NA	TGTGCCAGCAGCCCGGACAGCAGCTCCTACAATGAGCAGTTCTTC	CASSPDSSSYNEQFF
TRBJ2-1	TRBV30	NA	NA	TGTGCCTGGTCCCCCGGAGCCTACAATGAGCAGTTCTTC	CAWSPGAYNEQFF
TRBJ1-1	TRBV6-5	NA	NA	TGTGCCAGCAAACTGGACGGGAGACTCACTGAAGCTTTCTTT	CASKLDGRLTEAFF
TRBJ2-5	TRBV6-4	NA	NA	TGTGCCAGCAGCGCAGGGGTCGGGGAGACCCAGTACTTC	CASSAGVGETQYF
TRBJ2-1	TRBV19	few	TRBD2	TGTGCCAGTAGTTATAGCGGGAGGGCCTTTAGTAATGAGCAGTTCTTC	CASSYSGRAFSNEQFF
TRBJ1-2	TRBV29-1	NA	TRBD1	TGCAGCGTTGATCTGGGACAGGGGGGCTATGGCTACACCTTC	CSVDLGQGGYGYTF
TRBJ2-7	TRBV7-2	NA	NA	TGTGCCAGCAGCCTTACGTCTGGGGAGGCCAACTCCTACGAGCAGTACTTC	CASSLTSGEANSYEQYF
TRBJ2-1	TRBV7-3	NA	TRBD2	TGTGCCAGCAGCTCCGCCACGGGAGGGCCTTACAATGAGCAGTTCTTC	CASSSATGGPYNEQFF
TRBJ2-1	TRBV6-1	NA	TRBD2	TGTGCCAGCAGTGAGCGGGGACTAGCGGTCTACAATGAGCAGTTCTTC	CASSERGLAVYNEQFF
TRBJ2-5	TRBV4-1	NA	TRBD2	TGCGCCAGCAGCCAAGACTCTGGGACTAGCCGTGTCCTACAGACCCAGTACTTC	CASSQDSGTSRVLQTQYF
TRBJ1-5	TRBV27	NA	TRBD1	TGTGCCAGCAGTTTATCCAGGACAGGGGGACCTCAGCCCCAGCATTTT	CASSLSRTGGPQPQHF